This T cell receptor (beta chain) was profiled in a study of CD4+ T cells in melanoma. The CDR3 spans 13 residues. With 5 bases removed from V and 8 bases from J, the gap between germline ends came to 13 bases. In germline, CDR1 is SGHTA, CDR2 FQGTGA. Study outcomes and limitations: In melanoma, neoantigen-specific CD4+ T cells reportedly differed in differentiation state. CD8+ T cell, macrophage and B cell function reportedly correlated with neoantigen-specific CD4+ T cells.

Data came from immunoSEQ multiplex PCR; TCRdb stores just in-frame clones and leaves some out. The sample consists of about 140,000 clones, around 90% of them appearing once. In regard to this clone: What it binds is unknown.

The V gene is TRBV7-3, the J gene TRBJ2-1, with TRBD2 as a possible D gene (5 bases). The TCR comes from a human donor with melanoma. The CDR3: CASSPRVADEQFF. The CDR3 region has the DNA TGTGCCAGCAGCCCGAGGGTCGCGGATGAGCAGTTCTTC.